The 17 T cell receptor beta chains in this list originate from one sample, sequenced in a study of shared clonotypes between healthy human individuals. Positive CCR7 selection of CD45RO-negative cells yielded the naive CD8 cells, and terminally differentiated effector memory CD45RA+ cells were excluded. Sequencing was performed with immunoSEQ multiplex PCR; in TCRdb, only in-frame clones are kept and a portion is missing. The profile shows about 580,000 clones, roughly 98% of them singletons. The sample was naive CD8+ T cells sorted from blood. The receptors derive from a man aged 25-45 years in good health.

This clone was seen once. The CDR3 nucleotides read TGTGCCAGCAGCTCTACGCGGGAGACAGGAGATACGCAGTATTTT. Translated: CASSSTRETGDTQYF. This chain links TRBV7-9 with TRBJ2-3, with D perhaps TRBD2 (7 bases). V was clipped by 4 bases and J by 5 bases, with 16 bases between them. This CDR3 region has 15 residues. From germline, CDR1 is SEHNR and CDR2 FQNEAQ (reference sequence). Complete variable domain (other parts from reference TRBV7-9 and TRBJ2-3): DTGVSQNPRHKITKRGQNVTFRCDPISEHNRLYWYRQTLGQGPEFLTYFQNEAQLEKSRLLSDRFSAERPKGSFSTLEIQRTEQGDSAMYLCASSSTRETGDTQYFGPGTRLTVL.

J is TRBJ1-1 and V is TRBV6-1, with D uncertain. The CDR3 contains 12 residues. Trimming removed 2 bases from V and 1 base from J, with 2 bases in between. Per germline, CDR1 MNHNS and CDR2 SASEGT. The DNA of the CDR3 is TGTGCCAGCAGTGAATGGAACACTGAAGCTTTCTTT. Its protein is CASSEWNTEAFF.

V and J are TRBV2 and TRBJ2-3; 9 bases align to TRBD1. Germline CDR1 SNHLY, CDR2 FYNNEI. Trimming at V came to 6 bases and at J to 2 bases, leaving 3 bases not matched to a gene. The CDR3 sequence is 14 residues long. CDR3 protein: CASRDRGSTDTQYF. The CDR3 DNA sequence: TGTGCCAGCAGGGACAGGGGCTCCACAGATACGCAGTATTTT.

The rearrangement joins TRBV7-9 to TRBJ2-7, with 10 bases lining up with TRBD2. V trimming: 4 bases; J trimming: 0 bases; junction bases outside the gene matches: 15. This CDR3 comprises 19 residues. Per the germline V gene, CDR1 is SEHNR and CDR2 is FQNEAQ (reference sequence). The CDR3 sequence: CASSSFLGLAESISYEQYF. Here the CDR3 DNA reads TGTGCCAGCAGCTCCTTCTTAGGACTAGCGGAGTCTATCTCCTACGAGCAGTACTTC.

The DNA for the CDR3 is TGCGCCAGCAGTGATTCTCCGACAGGGAAAGAGCAGTACTTC. It translates to CASSDSPTGKEQYF. The rearrangement uses TRBV10-1 and TRBJ2-7, with TRBD1 identical over 7 bases. Germline V gene sequence: CDR1 WNHNN, CDR2 SYGVQD (reference sequence). This CDR3 is built from 14 residues. The J segment lost 7 bases and the V segment lost 3 bases, leaving 9 bases of the junction unmatched.

This chain uses TRBV5-1 with TRBJ2-1; TRBD1 agrees at 7 bases. The CDR3 totals 15 residues. J lost 0 bases, V lost 1 base, and 1 base had no gene match. Germline lookup yields CDR1 SGHRS and CDR2 YFSETQ. Here the CDR3 DNA reads TGCGCCAGCAGCTTGCGGGACAGCTCCTACAATGAGCAGTTCTTC. Its translation is CASSLRDSSYNEQFF.

The chain links TRBV7-9 to TRBJ2-7, with D unclear. The CDR3 spans 14 residues. Germline values: CDR1 SEHNR, CDR2 FQNEAQ (reference sequence). With 1 base removed from V and 5 bases from J, the gap between germline ends came to 12 bases. The CDR3 region is CASSLGTILNEQYF. CDR3 DNA sequence: TGTGCCAGCAGCTTAGGAACCATACTTAACGAGCAGTACTTC.

The rearrangement links TRBV4-3 to TRBJ1-5; D remains ambiguous. Germline CDR1 and CDR2: LGHNA and YSLEER. This CDR3 is 13 amino acids long. V dropped 2 bases and J dropped 3 bases, with 5 bases sitting between them. CDR3 protein: CASSQTPNQPQHF. CDR3 DNA sequence: TGCGCCAGCAGCCAAACACCCAATCAGCCCCAGCATTTT.

J is TRBJ2-3 and V is TRBV28, with 13 bases fitting TRBD2. The CDR3 spans 15 residues. Germline V gene data show CDR1 as MDHEN and CDR2 as SYDVKM. The V gene end was trimmed by 2 bases and the J gene end by 5 bases; junction bases not matched to a gene: 1. CDR3 DNA sequence: TGTGCCAGCAGTTTAGGACTAGCGGGAGAAGATACGCAGTATTTT. This sequence encodes CASSLGLAGEDTQYF.

The CDR3 loop is CASRAPDTTYEQYF. CDR3 sequence (DNA): TGTGCCAGCAGGGCCCCTGACACCACCTACGAGCAGTACTTC. The chain links TRBV6-5 to TRBJ2-7; D gene unclear. This CDR3 comprises 14 residues. Trimming removed 6 bases at V and 2 bases at J, with 14 bases between. Per the germline V gene, CDR1 is MNHEY and CDR2 is SVGAGI.

The chain combines TRBV4-1 with TRBJ2-1, with 8 bases identical to TRBD2. Losses at the gene ends were 1 base for V and 1 base for J; bases not matched to a gene: 9. The CDR3 is 18 residues long. Germline CDR1 is MGHRA and CDR2 is YSYEKL. DNA for the CDR3: TGCGCCAGCAGCCAAGGGGAAACTAGCGGCCCGTCCTACAATGAGCAGTTCTTC. Protein: CASSQGETSGPSYNEQFF.

The V gene is TRBV9, the J gene TRBJ2-3, with unresolved D. Trimming shortened V by 4 bases and J by 6 bases, and 21 bases separated the two germline ends. CDR1 SGDLS and CDR2 YYNGEE come from the germline V gene. The CDR3 loop spans 16 amino acids. Here the CDR3 DNA reads TGTGCCAGCAGCCCTCGGACCTACGACGCTTTTGATACGCAGTATTTT. It yields the protein CASSPRTYDAFDTQYF.

This sequence joins TRBV11-2 and TRBJ2-7, with D possibly TRBD2 on 7 matching bases. This CDR3 contains 16 residues. V lost 5 bases, J lost 6 bases, and 23 bases lay in between. The germline gives CDR1 SGHAT, CDR2 FQNNGV. The CDR3 here is CASSPMGGRESLEQYF. The CDR3 nucleotides are TGTGCCAGCAGCCCCATGGGGGGGCGGGAGAGCCTCGAGCAGTACTTC. The complete variable domain, with remaining parts taken from reference TRBV11-2 and TRBJ2-7, reads EAGVAQSPRYKIIEKRQSVAFWCNPISGHATLYWYQQILGQGPKLLIQFQNNGVVDDSQLPKDRFSAERLKGVDSTLKIQPAKLEDSAVYLCASSPMGGRESLEQYFGPGTRLTVT.

The V and J genes are TRBV7-9 and TRBJ2-4, with D perhaps TRBD1 (5 bases). The V gene lost 4 bases and the J gene lost 8 bases, with 18 bases spanning the gap. The CDR3 loop spans 15 amino acids. Germline values: CDR1 SEHNR, CDR2 FQNEAQ (reference sequence). CDR3 protein: CASSSEGAGTDIQYF. The DNA for the CDR3 is TGTGCCAGCAGCTCAGAAGGGGCCGGTACTGACATTCAGTACTTC. Looking up the rest from reference TRBV7-9 and TRBJ2-4 gives the full variable domain: DTGVSQNPRHKITKRGQNVTFRCDPISEHNRLYWYRQTLGQGPEFLTYFQNEAQLEKSRLLSDRFSAERPKGSFSTLEIQRTEQGDSAMYLCASSSEGAGTDIQYFGAGTRLSVL.

The genes are TRBV7-6 and TRBJ2-7; unclear D gene. The CDR3 consists of 13 residues. Germline V gene lookup returns CDR1 SGHVS and CDR2 FNYEAQ. The V gene lost 1 base and the J gene lost 5 bases, with 9 bases spanning the gap. The CDR3 loop reads CASSLEMGNEQYF. The CDR3 bases are TGTGCCAGCAGCTTAGAAATGGGGAACGAGCAGTACTTC.

The V and J genes are TRBV9 and TRBJ2-7; tentatively, D is TRBD1 or TRBD2 (8 bases each). Trimming left V 0 bases short and J 3 bases short, with 16 bases between. CDR3 length: 16 residues. The germline V gene has CDR1 SGDLS and CDR2 YYNGEE. The CDR3 here is CASSVADRAGGYEQYF. CDR3 sequence (DNA): TGTGCCAGCAGCGTAGCGGACAGGGCGGGAGGCTACGAGCAGTACTTC. The full variable domain, completed using reference TRBV9 and TRBJ2-7, is DSGVTQTPKHLITATGQRVTLRCSPRSGDLSVYWYQQSLDQGLQFLIQYYNGEERAKGNILERFSAQQFPDLHSELNLSSLELGDSALYFCASSVADRAGGYEQYFGPGTRLTVT.

DNA for the CDR3: TGTGCCAGCAGCTTAGCCCTAGATCAAGAGACCCAGTACTTC. It translates to CASSLALDQETQYF. The rearrangement links TRBV7-8 to TRBJ2-5, with D unresolved. This CDR3 is built from 14 residues. The germline gives CDR1 SGHVS, CDR2 FQNEAQ. V dropped 0 bases and J dropped 2 bases, with 7 bases sitting between them.